Below, 18 T cell receptor beta chains from the same sample are listed, as sequenced in a study of cytomegalovirus exposure and HLA in healthy donors. Amplification used 60 Vbeta primers and 13 Jbeta primers. Libraries were prepared by immunoSEQ multiplex PCR; TCRdb keeps only in-frame clonotypes and omits some of them. The sample consists of about 54,000 clones, more than 65% of them appearing once. The sequenced material came from PBMCs. The receptors come from a woman younger than 30 in good health and CMV-seronegative.

The chain couples TRBV19 to TRBJ2-1, with 7 bases lining up with TRBD2. Germline CDR1 and CDR2: LNHDA and SQIVND (reference sequence). This CDR3 has 13 amino acids. V lost 9 bases and J lost 5; bases outside the gene matches: 7. CDR3 DNA sequence: TGTGCCAGCGTATTCGGGAGGAACAATGAGCAGTTCTTC. It codes for CASVFGRNNEQFF. Supplemented by reference TRBV19 and TRBJ2-1, the full variable domain reads DGGITQSPKYLFRKEGQNVTLSCEQNLNHDAMYWYRQDPGQGLRLIYYSQIVNDFQKGDIAEGYSVSREKKESFPLTVTSAQKNPTAFYLCASVFGRNNEQFFGPGTRLTVL.

V gene TRBV28 combines with J gene TRBJ1-3; D is undetermined. The CDR3 totals 12 residues. Looked up from germline, CDR1 is MDHEN and CDR2 is SYDVKM. Trimming left V 6 bases short and J 2 bases short, with 5 bases between. CDR3 protein: CASRAPGNTIYF. In nucleotides, the CDR3 is TGTGCCAGCAGGGCACCTGGAAACACCATATATTTT.

V and J are TRBV7-6 and TRBJ2-7; D is possibly TRBD2 (6 bases). There are 15 residues in the CDR3. Germline CDR1 and CDR2: SGHVS and FNYEAQ. V was cut by 3 bases and J by 0 bases, with 12 bases left in between. The CDR3, as DNA: TGTGCCAGCAGCTTTATGGGACTGACCTCCTACGAGCAGTACTTC. Encoded protein: CASSFMGLTSYEQYF. The complete variable domain, with remaining parts taken from reference TRBV7-6 and TRBJ2-7, reads GAGVSQSPRYKVTKRGQDVALRCDPISGHVSLYWYRQALGQGPEFLTYFNYEAQQDKSGLPNDRFSAERPEGSISTLTIQRTEQRDSAMYRCASSFMGLTSYEQYFGPGTRLTVT.

V gene TRBV7-3 combines with J gene TRBJ1-1; a possible D gene is TRBD1 (6 bases). The V end lost 5 bases, the J end lost 1 base, and 14 bases lay between the germline ends. Looked up from germline, CDR1 is SGHTA and CDR2 is FQGTGA. The CDR3 consists of 15 residues. The CDR3 DNA reads TGTGCCAGCAGCCCCCCGGGACAACAGAACACTGAAGCTTTCTTT. It encodes CASSPPGQQNTEAFF.

DNA of the CDR3: TGCGCCAGCAGCTTGGAGGGACAGGGGGCCGATGAGCAGTTCTTC. This codes for CASSLEGQGADEQFF. The chain has TRBV5-1 and TRBJ2-1; 12 bases agree with TRBD1. Germline trimming cut 0 bases from V and 8 bases from J; bases unmatched to any gene: 3. Germline V lookup: CDR1 SGHRS, CDR2 YFSETQ. This CDR3 has 15 amino acids. The full variable domain, in which reference TRBV5-1 and TRBJ2-1 provide the parts outside the CDR3, is KAGVTQTPRYLIKTRGQQVTLSCSPISGHRSVSWYQQTPGQGLQFLFEYFSETQRNKGNFPGRFSGRQFSNSRSEMNVSTLELGDSALYLCASSLEGQGADEQFFGPGTRLTVL.

This rearrangement joins TRBV5-1 to TRBJ1-1, with TRBD1 matching 7 bases. The CDR3 loop spans 16 amino acids. The junction had 11 bases not matched to a gene; V was cut back by 3 bases and J by 3 bases. The germline V gene encodes CDR1 SGHRS and CDR2 YFSETQ. This CDR3 is CASSYSPQGEDTEAFF. In DNA, the CDR3 is TGCGCCAGCAGCTATAGTCCTCAGGGGGAGGACACTGAAGCTTTCTTT.

CDR3: CASSLFLRRGSEAFF. For the CDR3, the DNA is TGTGCCAGCAGCTTGTTCCTCCGTAGGGGATCTGAAGCTTTCTTT. The chain has TRBV5-6 and TRBJ1-1; perhaps TRBD1 as D (5 bases). The CDR3 has 15 amino acids. Per germline, CDR1 SGHDT and CDR2 YYEEEE. With 1 base removed from V and 6 bases from J, the gap between germline ends came to 16 bases.

The chain is built from TRBV5-1 and TRBJ2-3, with TRBD2 identical over 14 bases. Trimming cost V 4 bases and J 3 bases; bases outside gene matches: 10. Germline CDR1 reads SGHRS; CDR2 reads YFSETQ. The CDR3 is 18 amino acids. CDR3 sequence reads: CASSPSTGLAGVTDTQYF. Written as DNA, the CDR3 is TGCGCCAGCAGCCCTTCTACGGGACTAGCGGGAGTAACAGATACGCAGTATTTT.

The gene calls are TRBV28 and TRBJ2-5, with 7 bases fitting TRBD1. CDR3 length: 16 amino acids. With V trimmed by 4 bases and J by 5 bases, 13 bases remained unmatched. Germline CDR1 MDHEN, CDR2 SYDVKM. This CDR3 is CASSSRQGRQWETQYF. DNA of the CDR3: TGTGCCAGCAGTTCCCGACAGGGACGGCAGTGGGAGACCCAGTACTTC.

The table lists this clone with a few counts. The rearrangement uses TRBV15 and TRBJ1-3; D is uncertain. The V and J ends lost 1 base and 0 bases respectively, with 10 bases between them. This CDR3 is built from 16 residues. CDR1 is LNHNV, CDR2 YYDKDF, per germline (reference sequence). The CDR3 sequence is CATSRGQARSGNTIYF. The CDR3 region has the DNA TGTGCCACCAGCAGAGGTCAAGCTCGCTCTGGAAACACCATATATTTT.

The CDR3 region is CARPPRGRGQNSPLHF. In nucleotides, the CDR3 is TGTGCCAGGCCACCCCGGGGCAGGGGGCAGAATTCACCCCTCCACTTT. This chain uses TRBV21-1 with TRBJ1-6; the tabulated D call, TRBD1, remains unverified against the DNA. TRBV21-1 corresponds to a pseudogene. The CDR3 totals 16 residues.

Sample share makes this clone medium-sized. The chain links TRBV5-6 to TRBJ1-2; D is unclear. The CDR3 contains 12 residues. Trimming took 2 bases from V and 1 from J, leaving 3 bases between them. CDR1 and CDR2 (germline): SGHDT, YYEEEE. DNA for the CDR3: TGTGCCAGCAGCTTCAGTAACTATGGCTACACCTTC. This gives the protein CASSFSNYGYTF.

The chain couples TRBV10-1 to TRBJ2-2, with TRBD1 identical over 8 bases. The CDR3 loop spans 16 amino acids. Germline CDR1 and CDR2: WNHNN and SYGVQD (reference sequence). The V segment lost 10 bases and the J segment 7 bases; nucleotides outside the gene matches: 17. As DNA, the CDR3 is TGCGCCACTGTAGGACAGGGCGGCTACCGGGGCGGGGAGCTGTTTTTT. This encodes CATVGQGGYRGGELFF.

This clone appeared once. The junction differs from germline at one of its ends, possibly a read error. CDR3 protein: CASSSQATSGANGLTF. The CDR3 nucleotides are TGTGCCAGTAGCTCACAGGCCACTTCTGGGGCCAACGGCCTGACTTTC. The rearrangement joins TRBV19 to TRBJ2-6; TRBD1 is a possible D gene (5 bases). This CDR3 has 16 residues. The germline V gene encodes CDR1 LNHDA and CDR2 SQIVND (reference sequence). The full variable domain, its missing parts supplied by reference TRBV19 and TRBJ2-6, is DGGITQSPKYLFRKEGQNVTLSCEQNLNHDAMYWYRQDPGQGLRLIYYSQIVNDFQKGDIAEGYSVSREKKESFPLTVTSAQKNPTAFYLCASSSQATSGANGLTFGAGSRLTVL.

The genes are TRBV27 and TRBJ2-7; D is possibly TRBD1 (5 bases). Germline CDR1 and CDR2: MNHEY and SMNVEV (reference sequence). V dropped 6 bases and J dropped 3 bases, with 15 bases sitting between them. The CDR3 loop spans 14 amino acids. The CDR3 DNA is TGTGCCAGCAGCTCCGACAGTATTTTCTACGAGCAGTACTTC. It codes for CASSSDSIFYEQYF.

The chain employs TRBV18 and TRBJ2-6; D perhaps matches TRBD1 (5 bases). CDR1 is KGHSH and CDR2 is LQKENI in the germline V gene. Trimming shortened V by 1 base and J by 0 bases, and 13 bases separated the two germline ends. The CDR3 contains 18 residues. DNA for the CDR3: TGTGCCAGCTCACCACTTGTAGGGGCCTCCTCTGGGGCCAACGTCCTGACTTTC. Its translation: CASSPLVGASSGANVLTF.

This clone has just a few counts. The chain employs TRBV10-2 and TRBJ1-1; D perhaps matches TRBD1 (5 bases). V dropped 7 bases and J dropped 1 base, with 10 bases sitting between them. The CDR3 loop spans 13 amino acids. In germline, CDR1 is WSHSY, CDR2 SAAADI. CDR3 region: CASTPGGNTEAFF. DNA of the CDR3: TGCGCCAGCACCCCGGGGGGGAACACTGAAGCTTTCTTT.

The CDR3 reads CASSFLVTDTQYF. DNA for the CDR3: TGTGCCAGCAGCTTCCTCGTCACAGATACGCAGTATTTT. This chain uses TRBV7-8 with TRBJ2-3, with D uncertain. This CDR3 comprises 13 residues. V lost 3 bases and J 2 bases, leaving 6 bases between the germline ends. From germline, CDR1 is SGHVS and CDR2 FQNEAQ.